What follows are 32 T cell receptor beta chains derived from one specimen sequenced in a study of T cell responses to AZD1222 COVID-19 vaccine. Data came from immunoSEQ multiplex PCR; TCRdb stores just in-frame clones and leaves some out. This sample has 90,000 to 100,000 clones, with 70% to 85% found just once. The starting material was peripheral blood, obtained 28 days after the second AZD1222 dose. These receptors were obtained from an adult who received the AZD1222 COVID-19 vaccine.

The rearrangement joins TRBV5-1 to TRBJ1-2; D is unresolved. CDR3 length: 14 residues. Germline V gene sequence: CDR1 SGHRS, CDR2 YFSETQ. Trimming took 0 bases from V and 4 from J, leaving 10 bases between them. The CDR3 region is CASSLEVRIYGYTF. CDR3 coding DNA: TGCGCCAGCAGCTTGGAAGTAAGGATCTATGGCTACACCTTC.

The V gene is TRBV18, the J gene TRBJ2-5; a weak D match, TRBD2 (7 bases). The CDR3 length is 16 residues. Trimming removed 0 bases from V and 1 base from J, with 12 bases in between. CDR1 KGHSH and CDR2 LQKENI come from the germline V gene. CDR3 amino acids: CASSPPSGGLQETQYF. As DNA, the CDR3 is TGTGCCAGCTCACCACCTTCGGGGGGCCTCCAAGAGACCCAGTACTTC.

The chain carries TRBV24-1 and TRBJ2-3; TRBD2 agrees at 8 bases. Trimming removed 2 bases from V and 2 bases from J; junction bases left unmatched: 5. CDR1 is KGHDR, CDR2 SFDVKD, per germline. The CDR3 is 16 amino acids. CDR3 in DNA: TGTGCCACCAGTGATTCCGCTAGCGGGCACACAGATACGCAGTATTTT. This codes for CATSDSASGHTDTQYF.

The rearrangement joins TRBV7-8 to TRBJ1-3, with D hard to call. V gave up 5 bases and J gave up 0 bases, with 11 bases separating them. The CDR3 is 15 residues long. Germline V gene lookup returns CDR1 SGHVS and CDR2 FQNEAQ. The DNA of the CDR3 is TGTGCCAGCAGCCGAGGTGGGAACTCTGGAAACACCATATATTTT. This sequence encodes CASSRGGNSGNTIYF.

The V gene is TRBV5-1, the J gene TRBJ2-1, with TRBD2 identical over 8 bases. With V trimmed by 0 bases and J by 3 bases, 2 bases remained unmatched. Germline CDR1 SGHRS, CDR2 YFSETQ. The CDR3 consists of 15 residues. The CDR3 bases are TGCGCCAGCAGCTTGGCCGGGGGGGACTACAATGAGCAGTTCTTC. It yields the protein CASSLAGGDYNEQFF.

About this clone: The junction departs from the called germline gene at one end, perhaps through a read error. The chain has TRBV7-9 and TRBJ2-5, with unresolved D. The CDR3 is made up of 14 amino acids. Per germline, CDR1 SEHNR and CDR2 FQNEAQ (reference sequence). The CDR3 region has the DNA TGTGCCAGCAGCTTAATCTACCTACCAGAGGCCCAGTACTTC. Translating it yields CASSLIYLPEAQYF. Filled out from reference TRBV7-9 and TRBJ2-5, the complete variable domain reads DTGVSQNPRHKITKRGQNVTFRCDPISEHNRLYWYRQTLGQGPEFLTYFQNEAQLEKSRLLSDRFSAERPKGSFSTLEIQRTEQGDSAMYLCASSLIYLPEAQYFGPGTRLLVL.

As to this clone: The sample carries other DNA sequences with the same CDR3. This chain uses TRBV6-5 with TRBJ1-2, with D possibly matching TRBD1 (5 bases). This CDR3 has 16 residues. Deletions cut 2 bases from V and 5 bases from J, with 18 bases between. Germline CDR1 and CDR2: MNHEY and SVGAGI. The CDR3 DNA follows: TGTGCCAGCAGTTACGTAAGGACCGGGGGAGGGTATGGCTACACCTTC. Its protein is CASSYVRTGGGYGYTF.

As to this clone: Since a much larger clone is just one base distant, this may be a read error. The sample carries other DNA sequences with the same CDR3. J is TRBJ2-5 and V is TRBV20-1; unclear D gene. This CDR3 contains 11 residues. Trimming left V 2 bases short and J 2 bases short, with 3 bases between. Germline CDR1 is DFQATT and CDR2 is SNEGSKA (reference sequence). CDR3 protein: CSARRQETQYF. For the CDR3, the DNA is TGCAGTGCTAGACGACAAGAGACCCAGTACTTC.

The chain couples TRBV7-9 to TRBJ2-1, with 12 bases identical to TRBD1. V dropped 5 bases and J dropped 5; count of bases not matched to a gene: 4. The CDR3 is made up of 15 amino acids. Germline V gene lookup returns CDR1 SEHNR and CDR2 FQNEAQ (reference sequence). CDR3 residues: CASSHGTGGHNEQFF. CDR3 DNA sequence: TGTGCCAGCAGCCACGGGACAGGGGGCCACAATGAGCAGTTCTTC.

This chain links TRBV9 with TRBJ1-3; a possible D gene is TRBD1 (6 bases). The CDR3 runs 15 residues. Deletions cut 3 bases from V and 0 bases from J, with 10 bases between. The germline CDR1 and CDR2 sequences are SGDLS and YYNGEE. The CDR3 loop reads CASSETGNSGNTIYF. DNA for the CDR3: TGTGCCAGCAGCGAAACAGGGAACTCTGGAAACACCATATATTTT.

This clone occurred once. This chain links TRBV6-2 or TRBV6-3 with TRBJ2-5; maybe TRBD1 (6 bases). The CDR3 length is 15 residues. V dropped 4 bases and J dropped 4 bases, with 16 bases sitting between them. Germline V gene data show CDR1 as MNHEY and CDR2 as SVGEGT. CDR3 coding DNA: TGTGCCAGCAGTTCCGGACAGCCTGGTGCAGAGACCCAGTACTTC. Protein: CASSSGQPGAETQYF.

This chain joins TRBV7-3 and TRBJ2-3; TRBD1 agrees at 9 bases. J lost 0 bases, V lost 5 bases, and 3 bases had no gene match. This CDR3 is 15 amino acids long. Germline-derived CDR1 and CDR2 are SGHTA and FQGTGA. CDR3 bases: TGTGCCAGCAGCCACAGGGGGCAGAGCACAGATACGCAGTATTTT. Protein sequence: CASSHRGQSTDTQYF. Full variable domain (outside the CDR3, taken from reference TRBV7-3 and TRBJ2-3): GAGVSQTPSNKVTEKGKYVELRCDPISGHTALYWYRQSLGQGPEFLIYFQGTGAADDSGLPNDRFFAVRPEGSVSTLKIQRTERGDSAVYLCASSHRGQSTDTQYFGPGTRLTVL.

The CDR3 sequence: CASSSESTGAAFF. The DNA for the CDR3 is TGTGCCAGCAGCTCCGAGTCGACAGGTGCTGCTTTCTTT. The chain carries TRBV5-4 and TRBJ1-1; possibly TRBD1 for D (6 bases). There are 13 residues in the CDR3. Germline assignment: CDR1 SGHNT and CDR2 YYREEE (reference sequence). V lost 3 bases, J lost 11 bases, and 17 bases lay in between.

The chain links TRBV10-3 to TRBJ1-4, with unresolved D. Between the trimmed V and J ends, which lost 10 bases and 7 bases, there was a span of 16 bases. This CDR3 has 13 residues. Germline CDR1 reads ENHRY; CDR2 reads SYGVKD. The CDR3 here is CATRLDKSEKLFF. The CDR3 DNA is TGTGCCACCCGGCTAGATAAGTCTGAAAAACTGTTTTTT.

The chain joins TRBV6-5 to TRBJ2-7, with 8 bases identical to TRBD2. The CDR3 has 13 residues. Germline CDR1 MNHEY, CDR2 SVGAGI. V gave up 6 bases and J gave up 3 bases; unmatched junction bases: 4. This CDR3 is CASRRGAFYEQYF. CDR3 DNA sequence: TGTGCCAGCAGGCGGGGGGCTTTCTACGAGCAGTACTTC.

The rearrangement links TRBV9 to TRBJ2-7; D possibly corresponds to TRBD2 (6 bases). The V end lost 3 bases, the J end lost 4 bases, and 14 bases lay between the germline ends. This CDR3 comprises 14 residues. Germline CDR1 reads SGDLS; CDR2 reads YYNGEE. The chain's CDR3 is CASSGAGSSYEQYF. The CDR3 DNA sequence: TGTGCCAGCAGCGGGGCGGGATCTTCTTACGAGCAGTACTTC. The entire variable domain, with the rest obtained from reference TRBV9 and TRBJ2-7, is as follows: DSGVTQTPKHLITATGQRVTLRCSPRSGDLSVYWYQQSLDQGLQFLIQYYNGEERAKGNILERFSAQQFPDLHSELNLSSLELGDSALYFCASSGAGSSYEQYFGPGTRLTVT.

J is TRBJ1-1 and V is TRBV4-3, with D perhaps TRBD1 (5 bases). The ends were cut back, 1 base at V and 6 bases at J, with 12 bases in the middle. This CDR3 comprises 14 residues. Germline CDR1 is LGHNA and CDR2 is YSLEER. CDR3 in DNA: TGCGCCAGCAGCCAAGGCCGCAGGGTAGCTGAAGCTTTCTTT. Translating it yields CASSQGRRVAEAFF.

The V call is TRBV29-1, the J call TRBJ1-2, with 7 nucleotides matching TRBD1. Trimming removed 7 bases from V and 5 bases from J; junction bases left unmatched: 7. The CDR3 contains 12 residues. The V gene's germline CDR1 is SQVTM and CDR2 ANQGSEA. This CDR3 is CSGEPGGYGYTF. CDR3 DNA: TGCAGCGGTGAGCCAGGGGGTTATGGCTACACCTTC.

The V gene is TRBV10-2, the J gene TRBJ2-2, with D possibly TRBD1 on 5 matching bases. Germline V gene data show CDR1 as WSHSY and CDR2 as SAAADI. V lost 8 bases and J lost 8, with 6 bases in between. This CDR3 is built from 10 residues. CDR3 coding DNA: TGCGCCAGCTCAGGGGGGGAGCTGTTTTTT. Its translation: CASSGGELFF.

This clone was picked up a small number of times. V usage is TRBV6-2 or TRBV6-3 and J usage is TRBJ1-3, with D hard to call. The V and J ends lost 4 bases and 4 bases respectively, with 5 bases between them. The germline V gene has CDR1 MNHEY and CDR2 SVGEGT. The CDR3 contains 12 residues. In nucleotides, the CDR3 is TGTGCCAGCAGTTTCCTCGGAAACACCATATATTTT. Its translation: CASSFLGNTIYF.

J is TRBJ1-1 and V is TRBV7-3; D unresolved. The CDR3 consists of 14 residues. In germline, CDR1 is SGHTA, CDR2 FQGTGA. Trimming cost V 1 base and J 3 bases, with 9 bases left between them. Here the CDR3 reads CASSLNAGDTEAFF. In DNA, the CDR3 is TGTGCCAGCAGCTTAAACGCAGGTGACACTGAAGCTTTCTTT.

This chain links TRBV7-9 with TRBJ1-4; D ambiguous. Germline V gene lookup returns CDR1 SEHNR and CDR2 FQNEAQ (reference sequence). There are 16 residues in the CDR3. V was trimmed by 1 base and J by 4 bases, leaving 13 bases between them. The CDR3 region is CASSLGGVRDNEKLFF. CDR3 DNA: TGTGCCAGCAGCTTAGGAGGAGTTAGGGATAATGAAAAACTGTTTTTT. The whole variable domain, filled in from reference TRBV7-9 and TRBJ1-4, reads DTGVSQNPRHKITKRGQNVTFRCDPISEHNRLYWYRQTLGQGPEFLTYFQNEAQLEKSRLLSDRFSAERPKGSFSTLEIQRTEQGDSAMYLCASSLGGVRDNEKLFFGSGTQLSVL.

V is TRBV28 and J is TRBJ1-6, with TRBD1 identical over 8 bases. This CDR3 spans 15 amino acids. Losses at the gene ends were 2 bases for V and 3 bases for J; bases not matched to a gene: 0. The V gene's germline CDR1 is MDHEN and CDR2 SYDVKM. This CDR3 reads CASSLDRGYNSPLHF. The CDR3 DNA reads as TGTGCCAGCAGTTTAGACAGGGGCTATAATTCACCCCTCCACTTT.

The gene calls are TRBV2 and TRBJ1-1; no clear D. Germline CDR1 reads SNHLY; CDR2 reads FYNNEI. The CDR3 consists of 12 residues. V lost 5 bases, J lost 1 base, and 5 bases lay in between. The CDR3 is CASSRQNTEAFF. For the CDR3, the DNA is TGTGCCAGCAGTCGGCAGAACACTGAAGCTTTCTTT.

In this sample, this clone turned up once. The chain carries TRBV5-6 and TRBJ1-3; D gene unclear. The CDR3 runs to 15 residues. Trimming left V 1 base short and J 4 bases short, with 12 bases between. The V gene's germline CDR1 is SGHDT and CDR2 YYEEEE. In nucleotides, the CDR3 is TGTGCCAGCAGCTTGCCTCGGGGAGCCGGAAACACCATATATTTT. This encodes CASSLPRGAGNTIYF.

This sequence joins TRBV2 and TRBJ2-1; 8 bases fit TRBD1. The germline CDR1 and CDR2 sequences are SNHLY and FYNNEI. The CDR3 length is 16 residues. V lost 3 bases and J lost 9; bases outside the gene matches: 13. The CDR3: CASSELGQGSVTEQFF. CDR3 in DNA: TGTGCCAGCAGTGAGCTCGGACAGGGTTCAGTGACTGAGCAGTTCTTC.

This clone has only a few counts. In nucleotides, the CDR3 is TGTGCCAGCAGACCCTACGGAGGGAGTAATTCTGGAAACACCATATATTTT. It is translated as CASRPYGGSNSGNTIYF. V and J are TRBV7-3 and TRBJ1-3; no firm D call. V lost 6 bases and J 1 base, leaving 19 bases between the germline ends. Germline V CDR1 and CDR2: SGHTA, FQGTGA. CDR3 size: 17 residues.

V is TRBV4-1 and J is TRBJ2-2; no firm D call. Trimming pared 1 base from V and 2 bases from J, leaving 8 bases between. The CDR3 has 15 amino acids. CDR1 and CDR2 (germline): MGHRA, YSYEKL. The CDR3 loop is CASSQGETNTGELFF. CDR3 coding DNA: TGCGCCAGCAGCCAAGGCGAGACCAACACCGGGGAGCTGTTTTTT.

The chain has TRBV3-1 (or the pseudogene TRBV3-2) and TRBJ2-1; 8 bases match TRBD2. Germline V gene lookup returns CDR1 LGHDT and CDR2 YNNKEL (reference sequence). The CDR3 runs 16 residues. Losses at the gene ends were 1 base for V and 7 bases for J; bases not matched to a gene: 9. CDR3: CASSQGGTSIRNEQFF. CDR3 DNA sequence: TGTGCCAGCAGCCAAGGGGGGACTAGTATAAGGAATGAGCAGTTCTTC.

V usage is TRBV5-1 and J usage is TRBJ2-2; TRBD2 matches 10 bases. This CDR3 is 16 amino acids long. Trimming took 5 bases from V and 6 from J; bases not matched to a gene: 10. CDR1 is SGHRS and CDR2 is YFSETQ in the germline V gene. CDR3 in DNA: TGCGCCAGCAGGCCCCCGGGACTAGCGTTATCCGGGGAGCTGTTTTTT. It is translated as CASRPPGLALSGELFF.

The gene calls are TRBV11-2 and TRBJ1-2, with D perhaps TRBD1 (6 bases). Per germline, CDR1 SGHAT and CDR2 FQNNGV. This CDR3 spans 14 amino acids. The ends were cut back, 5 bases at V and 4 bases at J, with 14 bases in the middle. In DNA, the CDR3 is TGTGCCAGCAGCCCAAAGGGGGAGGGCTATGGCTACACCTTC. This codes for CASSPKGEGYGYTF.

V is TRBV3-1 (or the pseudogene TRBV3-2) and J is TRBJ2-7; D gene ambiguous. CDR1 and CDR2 (germline): LGHDT, YNNKEL (reference sequence). The length of the CDR3 is 15 residues. V lost 1 base, J lost 2 bases, and 12 bases lay in between. The CDR3 DNA follows: TGTGCCAGCAGCCAAGCTACGGGTCCTACCTACGAGCAGTACTTC. Translated, it gives CASSQATGPTYEQYF.